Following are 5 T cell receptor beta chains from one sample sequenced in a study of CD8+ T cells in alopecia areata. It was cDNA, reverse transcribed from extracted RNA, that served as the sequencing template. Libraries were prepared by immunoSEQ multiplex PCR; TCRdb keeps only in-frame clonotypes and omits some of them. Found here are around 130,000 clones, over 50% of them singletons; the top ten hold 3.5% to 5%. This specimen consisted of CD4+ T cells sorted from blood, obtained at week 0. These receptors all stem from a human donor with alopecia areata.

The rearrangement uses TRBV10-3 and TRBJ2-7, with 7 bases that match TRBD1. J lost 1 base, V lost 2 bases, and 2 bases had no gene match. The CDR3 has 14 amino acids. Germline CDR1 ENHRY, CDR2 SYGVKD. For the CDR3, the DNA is TGTGCCATCAGTGAGGACAGGGAGTCCTACGAGCAGTACTTC. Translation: CAISEDRESYEQYF.

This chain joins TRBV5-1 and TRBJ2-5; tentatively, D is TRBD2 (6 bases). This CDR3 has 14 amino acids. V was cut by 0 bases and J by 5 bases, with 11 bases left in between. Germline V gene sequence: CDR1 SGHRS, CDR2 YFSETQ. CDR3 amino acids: CASSLEGGLETQYF. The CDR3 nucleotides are TGCGCCAGCAGCTTGGAGGGAGGCCTGGAGACCCAGTACTTC.

CDR3 coding DNA: TGTGCCAGCAGCTTTTCCTACGAGCAGTACTTC. Amino acids: CASSFSYEQYF. The genes are TRBV7-2 and TRBJ2-7, with unresolved D. V was trimmed by 3 bases and J by 1 base, leaving 1 base between them. The CDR3 loop spans 11 amino acids. The V gene's germline CDR1 is SGHTA and CDR2 FQGNSA.

In DNA form, the CDR3 reads TGCGCCAGCAGCCCAGAGGGGGCCAACGTCCTGACTTTC. Protein: CASSPEGANVLTF. The V and J genes are TRBV4-1 and TRBJ2-6; D call uncertain. The CDR3 runs 13 residues. The V end was cut by 4 bases, the J end by 4 bases, with 5 bases between. The V gene's germline CDR1 is MGHRA and CDR2 YSYEKL.

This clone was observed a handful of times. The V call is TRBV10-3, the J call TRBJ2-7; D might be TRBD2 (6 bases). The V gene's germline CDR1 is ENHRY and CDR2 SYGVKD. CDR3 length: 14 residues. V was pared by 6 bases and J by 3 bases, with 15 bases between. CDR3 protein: CAIRPGETVYEQYF. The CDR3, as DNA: TGTGCCATCAGGCCGGGAGAGACAGTCTACGAGCAGTACTTC.